This entry lists 10 T cell receptor beta chains sequenced from one sample in a study of cytomegalovirus exposure and HLA in healthy donors. Primers: 60 Vbeta forward and 13 Jbeta reverse. Clones were read by immunoSEQ multiplex PCR, and TCRdb kept only the in-frame ones, dropping some. The sample spans more than 200,000 clones; the ten largest clones claim over 0.75%. Sequenced input: PBMCs. These receptors all come from a woman younger than 45 in good health and CMV-seropositive.

V gene TRBV4-1 combines with J gene TRBJ2-2; the D gene is possibly TRBD2 (5 bases). CDR3 size: 15 residues. Trimming took off 1 base at V and 6 bases at J, with 12 bases between the two ends. Per germline, CDR1 MGHRA and CDR2 YSYEKL. CDR3 region: CASSQGFVGAGELFF. The DNA of the CDR3 is TGCGCCAGCAGCCAAGGCTTCGTCGGGGCCGGGGAGCTGTTTTTT.

This chain connects TRBV12-5 to TRBJ2-5, with D possibly being TRBD2 (5 bases). The V and J ends lost 5 bases and 4 bases respectively, with 17 bases between them. The CDR3 length is 15 residues. CDR1 LGHNT and CDR2 FRNRAP come from the germline V gene. CDR3 bases: TGTGCTAGTGGTCCAGGAAGGGCGCGGGCAGAGACCCAGTACTTC. The encoded protein is CASGPGRARAETQYF.

This chain links TRBV13 with TRBJ2-7; D is possibly TRBD1 (5 bases). There are 16 residues in the CDR3. From germline, CDR1 is PRHDT and CDR2 FYEKMQ (reference sequence). V lost 2 bases and J lost 2, with 16 bases in between. In DNA, the CDR3 is TGTGCCAGCAGCTTACTAGGACAAGGAAGTACCTACGAGCAGTACTTC. This codes for CASSLLGQGSTYEQYF. Full variable domain (rest looked up from reference TRBV13 and TRBJ2-7): AAGVIQSPRHLIKEKRETATLKCYPIPRHDTVYWYQQGPGQDPQFLISFYEKMQSDKGSIPDRFSAQQFSDYHSELNMSSLELGDSALYFCASSLLGQGSTYEQYFGPGTRLTVT.

This chain uses TRBV6-6 with TRBJ1-1; 7 bases are a match to TRBD1. The CDR3 sequence is 16 residues long. With V trimmed by 7 bases and J by 1 base, 12 bases remained unmatched. CDR1 is MNHNY, CDR2 SVGAGI, per germline (reference sequence). The CDR3 DNA is TGTGCCAGCACAGGACAGGTTGAGGGGCGGAACACTGAAGCTTTCTTT. It encodes CASTGQVEGRNTEAFF.

The J gene is TRBJ2-2, the V gene TRBV5-4, with 7 bases aligning to TRBD2. This CDR3 has 15 amino acids. Trimming at V came to 3 bases and at J to 4 bases, leaving 6 bases not matched to a gene. Germline CDR1 is SGHNT and CDR2 is YYREEE (reference sequence). In nucleotides, the CDR3 is TGTGCCAGCAGCTCAGAAGTAGCGGGCACCGGGGAGCTGTTTTTT. This codes for CASSSEVAGTGELFF. Based on the CDR3 plus reference TRBV5-4 and TRBJ2-2, the full variable domain is ETGVTQSPTHLIKTRGQQVTLRCSSQSGHNTVSWYQQALGQGPQFIFQYYREEENGRGNFPPRFSGLQFPNYSSELNVNALELDDSALYLCASSSEVAGTGELFFGEGSRLTVL.

A note on this clone: The junction departs from germline at one end; a sequencing error may be responsible. This chain connects TRBV9 to TRBJ2-1, with a tentative D call TRBD2 (5 bases). CDR1 SGDLS and CDR2 YYNGEE come from the germline V gene. There are 12 residues in the CDR3. CDR3 bases: TGTGCCAGCGAGAGGGCCCAATCAAGCCGGATCTTC. Protein: CASERAQSSRIF.

The rearrangement links TRBV27 to TRBJ2-7; TRBD2 aligns across 10 bases. With V trimmed by 6 bases and J by 3 bases, 5 bases remained unmatched. The CDR3 extends over 14 amino acids. Germline loops: CDR1 MNHEY, CDR2 SMNVEV (reference sequence). CDR3 sequence reads: CASSPSGRIYEQYF. Written as DNA, the CDR3 is TGTGCCAGCAGCCCTAGCGGGAGAATCTACGAGCAGTACTTC.

A note on this clone: Other DNA sequences within the sample encode an identical CDR3. This chain joins TRBV7-2 and TRBJ2-3; perhaps TRBD1 as D (5 bases). Trimming shortened V by 3 bases and J by 3 bases, and 7 bases separated the two germline ends. The CDR3 extends over 13 amino acids. CDR1 SGHTA and CDR2 FQGNSA come from the germline V gene. The CDR3 region has the DNA TGTGCCAGCAGCTTCCCAGGGACAGATACGCAGTATTTT. Translation gives CASSFPGTDTQYF. Looking up the rest from reference TRBV7-2 and TRBJ2-3 gives the full variable domain: GAGVSQSPSNKVTEKGKDVELRCDPISGHTALYWYRQSLGQGLEFLIYFQGNSAPDKSGLPSDRFSAERTGGSVSTLTIQRTQQEDSAVYLCASSFPGTDTQYFGPGTRLTVL.

This chain connects TRBV7-9 to TRBJ2-2; D is possibly TRBD2 (6 bases). Germline-derived CDR1 and CDR2 are SEHNR and FQNEAQ (reference sequence). This CDR3 has 17 residues. Trimming took off 1 base at V and 4 bases at J, with 16 bases between the two ends. CDR3 loop: CASSLVLSSGGTGELFF. CDR3 DNA: TGTGCCAGCAGCTTAGTCCTTAGTAGCGGAGGCACCGGGGAGCTGTTTTTT.

The chain uses TRBV10-3 and TRBJ1-2; 7 bases map to TRBD1. The germline V gene encodes CDR1 ENHRY and CDR2 SYGVKD. Losses at the gene ends were 0 bases for V and 6 bases for J; bases not matched to a gene: 7. The CDR3 is 15 amino acids. CDR3 residues: CAISESGITGDGYTF. The CDR3 DNA reads TGTGCCATCAGTGAGTCGGGGATTACAGGGGATGGCTACACCTTC.